This T cell receptor beta chain was documented in a study of T cell repertoires in cytomegalovirus infection. As for the study in general: From public TCR beta signatures came an indication of both CMV infection and matching HLA type.

The V gene lost 10 bases and the J gene lost 6 bases, with 15 bases spanning the gap. This CDR3 spans 12 amino acids. The V gene's germline CDR1 is SEHNR and CDR2 FQNEAQ (reference sequence). Broader study findings: The ex vivo response was dominated by HLA-C-restricted CMV-specific TCR beta clonotypes.

As for this clonotype: Its antigen is still unknown. A much larger clone lies one base from this, so it may be a read error.

TCRdb used MiXCR to reprocess the reads, holding one entry per CDR3 protein. The table includes more than 140,000 distinct CDR3 sequences, 5.5% to 8% detected once. The chain couples TRBV7-9 to TRBJ1-2; tentative D call: TRBD1 (6 bases). The specimen sequenced was PBMCs. The sequence came from a human donor in good health (CMV status not recorded). Some clones in this sample may be carry-over from other donors' samples. In nucleotides, the CDR3 is TGTGCCAACCCGTCACAGGGACATGGCTACACCTTC. Translating it yields CANPSQGHGYTF.